A selection of T cell receptor beta chains follows, all from one sample in a study of graft-versus-host responses after intestinal transplantation. Their antigens remain unidentified. Assay: immunoSEQ multiplex PCR; the TCRdb copy retains only in-frame clones and omits some. The sample holds fewer than 120,000 clones; roughly 95% are singletons and the top ten take around 0.55%. The sample here was unstimulated CD8+ T cells sorted from spleen or lymph node cells, taken before intestinal transplant. The receptor set was obtained from a human donor who received an intestinal transplant. The CDR3 runs from the conserved cysteine through the conserved F or W. D genes are given only for firm matches. Clone size is given for some rows only: seen once, a few or many times, or a class if the clone is expanded.

>TRBV9|TRBJ2-3|TRBD2|NA
CASTPSGTGTDTQYF
TGTGCCAGCACCCCAAGCGGGACTGGCACAGATACGCAGTATTTT
>TRBV9|TRBJ2-1|NA|NA
CASSVGISPNEQFF
TGTGCCAGCAGCGTAGGAATTAGCCCCAATGAGCAGTTCTTC
>TRBV2|TRBJ2-7|TRBD1|NA
CASSGKTGGNEQYF
TGTGCCAGCAGCGGAAAGACAGGGGGCAACGAGCAGTACTTC
>TRBV19|TRBJ1-1|TRBD1|NA
CASTTGAGGTEAFF
TGTGCCAGTACCACAGGGGCGGGCGGCACTGAAGCTTTCTTT
>TRBV6-5|TRBJ2-7|NA|few
CASSYSRHYSYEQYF
TGTGCCAGCAGTTACTCTCGGCATTACTCCTACGAGCAGTACTTC
>TRBV5-4|TRBJ1-2|TRBD1|NA
CASSLRGDRVYGYTF
TGTGCCAGCAGCTTGCGCGGGGACAGGGTGTATGGCTACACCTTC
>TRBV7-9|TRBJ2-3|TRBD2|NA
CASSDGLAAYTDTQYF
TGTGCCAGCAGCGACGGACTAGCAGCTTACACAGATACGCAGTATTTT
>TRBV28|TRBJ2-7|NA|NA
CASSPSQRAHEQYF
TGTGCCAGCAGCCCGAGCCAGCGGGCCCACGAGCAGTACTTC
>TRBV11-2|TRBJ2-5|NA|NA
CASTTGHLTQKETQYF
TGTGCCAGCACCACGGGACACCTCACCCAAAAAGAGACCCAGTACTTC
>TRBV5-7|TRBJ2-5|NA|NA
CASSPGDWMDQYF
TGTGCCAGCAGCCCTGGGGACTGGATGGACCAGTACTTC
>TRBV19|TRBJ2-1|NA|NA
CASSIGGYNEQFF
TGTGCCAGTAGTATCGGAGGGTACAATGAGCAGTTCTTC
>TRBV7-8|TRBJ1-2|NA|NA
CASSFQSTNYGYTF
TGTGCCAGCAGCTTCCAGTCAACTAACTATGGCTACACCTTC
>TRBV28|TRBJ1-2|TRBD1|NA
CASSTPLDRVNGYTF
TGTGCCAGCAGTACCCCCCTGGACAGGGTGAATGGCTACACCTTC
>TRBV9|TRBJ2-5|NA|NA
CASSAPGSGYQETQYF
TGTGCCAGCAGCGCCCCCGGGTCGGGCTACCAAGAGACCCAGTACTTC
>TRBV9|TRBJ1-1|NA|NA
CASSTGLSGAEAFF
TGTGCCAGCAGCACCGGACTCTCGGGGGCTGAAGCTTTCTTT
>TRBV5-1|TRBJ1-4|NA|NA
CASSLELFTTNEKLFF
TGCGCCAGCAGCTTGGAGCTATTTACAACTAATGAAAAACTGTTTTTT
>TRBV27|TRBJ2-7|TRBD1|NA
CASSLQGANEQYF
TGTGCCAGCAGTTTACAGGGGGCGAACGAGCAGTACTTC
>TRBV9|TRBJ1-2|TRBD1|NA
CASSPRTGPMTEYGYTF
TGTGCCAGCAGCCCTAGGACAGGGCCCATGACGGAATATGGCTACACCTTC
>TRBV19|TRBJ2-7|NA|NA
CASSLTASTWTYEQYF
TGTGCCAGTAGCCTAACCGCTTCTACATGGACCTACGAGCAGTACTTC
>TRBV19|TRBJ2-7|NA|NA
CASSMGQGGPQGKYF
TGTGCCAGTAGTATGGGTCAGGGCGGGCCGCAGGGAAAGTACTTC
>TRBV7-3|TRBJ1-1|NA|NA
CASSWDENTEAFF
TGTGCCAGCAGCTGGGACGAGAACACTGAAGCTTTCTTT
>TRBV29-1|TRBJ2-7|TRBD1|NA
CSAVTGQGYEQYF
TGCAGCGCTGTCACGGGACAGGGCTACGAGCAGTACTTC
>TRBV4-1|TRBJ1-4|NA|NA
CASSYTREEKLFF
TGCGCCAGCAGCTACACCCGCGAGGAAAAACTGTTTTTT
>TRBV13|TRBJ2-7|TRBD2|NA
CASSLGLAAYEQYF
TGTGCCAGCAGCTTGGGACTAGCGGCCTACGAGCAGTACTTC
>TRBV4-1|TRBJ1-2|NA|once
CASSQAREAGYTF
TGCGCCAGCAGCCAAGCCCGGGAGGCTGGCTACACCTTC
>TRBV5-8|TRBJ2-5|NA|NA
CASSLQGGETQYF
TGTGCCAGCAGCTTGCAAGGAGGGGAGACCCAGTACTTC
>TRBV5-6|TRBJ2-7|NA|once
CASSSLAWYEQYF
TGTGCCAGCAGCTCCCTAGCGTGGTACGAGCAGTACTTC
>TRBV6-5|TRBJ2-7|TRBD2|NA
CASSGSGRAGYEQYF
TGTGCCAGCAGTGGAAGCGGGAGGGCCGGGTACGAGCAGTACTTC
>TRBV19|TRBJ1-2|NA|NA
CASSIGPGPDYGYTF
TGTGCCAGTAGTATAGGGCCAGGGCCTGACTATGGCTACACCTTC
>TRBV7-8|TRBJ1-5|TRBD1|NA
CASRPGTGGLQPQHF
TGTGCCAGCAGACCCGGGACAGGGGGGCTTCAGCCCCAGCATTTT
>TRBV6-1|TRBJ1-2|TRBD1|NA
CASPGRDSYGYTF
TGTGCCAGCCCGGGTCGGGACAGCTATGGCTACACCTTC
>TRBV9|TRBJ1-1|NA|NA
CASSKGASNTEAFF
TGTGCCAGCAGCAAAGGGGCGTCGAACACTGAAGCTTTCTTT
>TRBV13|TRBJ2-5|TRBD2|NA
CASSDDSGRILETQYF
TGTGCCAGCAGCGACGATAGCGGGAGGATTTTGGAGACCCAGTACTTC
>TRBV9|TRBJ2-7|NA|NA
CASSVASRFAHEQYF
TGTGCCAGCAGCGTAGCTAGCCGTTTCGCCCACGAGCAGTACTTC
>TRBV5-1|TRBJ2-7|NA|few
CASSASDRLYEQYF
TGCGCCAGCAGCGCCTCTGACAGGCTCTACGAGCAGTACTTC
>TRBV4-1|TRBJ2-7|NA|NA
CASSRGDLEGEQYF
TGCGCCAGCAGCAGGGGTGACCTGGAGGGCGAGCAGTACTTC
>TRBV10-3|TRBJ1-1|TRBD1|NA
CATKRDRGTEAFF
TGTGCCACCAAAAGAGACAGGGGCACTGAAGCTTTCTTT
>TRBV5-6|TRBJ2-7|NA|NA
CASSLALRSNSYEQYF
TGTGCCAGCAGCTTGGCGTTACGGAGCAATTCCTACGAGCAGTACTTC
>TRBV7-6|TRBJ2-1|TRBD2|NA
CASSWGLAGFYNEQFF
TGTGCCAGCAGCTGGGGACTAGCGGGATTCTACAATGAGCAGTTCTTC
>TRBV7-8|TRBJ1-1|TRBD1|once
CASSLGQLGTEAFF
TGTGCCAGCAGCTTGGGACAGTTGGGCACTGAAGCTTTCTTT
>TRBV19|TRBJ1-1|NA|NA
CASSMVQNTEAFF
TGTGCCAGTAGTATGGTACAGAACACTGAAGCTTTCTTT
>TRBV4-1|TRBJ2-1|TRBD2|NA
CASSHVSGTSGENEQFF
TGCGCCAGCAGCCATGTATCCGGGACTAGCGGAGAAAATGAGCAGTTCTTC
>TRBV7-9|TRBJ2-7|TRBD1|NA
CASSLPGTGIDEQYF
TGTGCCAGCAGCCTCCCCGGGACAGGGATAGACGAGCAGTACTTC
>TRBV9|TRBJ1-4|NA|once
CASSVGVRGNDEKLFF
TGTGCCAGCAGCGTAGGAGTCAGGGGTAATGATGAAAAACTGTTTTTT
>TRBV30|TRBJ2-2|NA|NA
CAWSWTIPGELFF
TGTGCCTGGAGTTGGACTATTCCTGGGGAGCTGTTTTTT